These 19 T cell receptor beta chains were sequenced from one sample in a study of blood T cell repertoires in COVID-19. Only in-frame clones appear in the TCRdb table, and some are missing; sequencing was by immunoSEQ multiplex PCR. The sample carries 150,000 to 200,000 clones, about 85% recorded once. The material sequenced was peripheral blood. The origin of the receptors is a man aged 18 to 30 with acute or convalescent COVID-19.

This rearrangement joins TRBV5-1 to TRBJ2-2; TRBD1 matches 8 bases. V lost 5 bases and J lost 7; bases outside the gene matches: 7. The CDR3 sequence is 14 residues long. CDR1 is SGHRS, CDR2 YFSETQ, per germline. CDR3: CASRLAQGVGELFF. For the CDR3, the DNA is TGCGCCAGCAGGCTCGCACAGGGGGTCGGGGAGCTGTTTTTT.

This chain connects TRBV12-3 or TRBV12-4 to TRBJ1-5, with D uncertain. Deletions cut 6 bases from V and 7 bases from J, with 7 bases between. The CDR3 loop spans 11 amino acids. CDR3 in DNA: TGTGCCAGCAGCCGGGGACAGCCCCAGCATTTT. It codes for CASSRGQPQHF.

The chain combines TRBV14 with TRBJ1-4; 9 positions agree with TRBD1. The V segment lost 4 bases and the J segment 9 bases; nucleotides outside the gene matches: 12. The CDR3 consists of 16 residues. CDR1 SGHDN and CDR2 FVKESK come from the germline V gene. The CDR3 region is CASSLLGGTGQQKLFF. The CDR3 DNA reads as TGTGCCAGCAGCCTTCTCGGCGGGACAGGGCAACAAAAACTGTTTTTT.

The chain carries TRBV6-5 and TRBJ2-1; the match to TRBD1 covers 8 bases. Looked up from germline, CDR1 is MNHEY and CDR2 is SVGAGI. The CDR3 is 12 residues long. With 6 bases clipped from V and 8 bases from J, the junction kept 3 bases outside the gene matches. CDR3 sequence (DNA): TGTGCCAGCAGGGACAGGGACTATGAGCAGTTCTTC. Translating gives CASRDRDYEQFF.

This chain connects TRBV9 to TRBJ2-2, with 8 bases fitting TRBD1. CDR1 is SGDLS, CDR2 YYNGEE, per germline. Losses at the gene ends were 3 bases for V and 3 bases for J; bases not matched to a gene: 10. CDR3 size: 17 residues. CDR3 bases: TGTGCCAGCAGCGGAAACAGGGGGGTATTTGACACCGGGGAGCTGTTTTTT. Its protein product is CASSGNRGVFDTGELFF.

This clone has a single count. This rearrangement joins TRBV19 to TRBJ1-2, with 8 bases aligning to TRBD1. Per the germline V gene, CDR1 is LNHDA and CDR2 is SQIVND (reference sequence). CDR3 length: 14 residues. The junction had 8 bases not matched to a gene; V was cut back by 7 bases and J by 4 bases. The CDR3 spells CASTQRTGIYGYTF. The CDR3 DNA sequence: TGTGCCAGTACTCAAAGGACAGGGATCTATGGCTACACCTTC.

CDR3: CASSEWEGWGMNTEAFF. The CDR3 DNA sequence: TGTGCCAGCAGTGAGTGGGAGGGTTGGGGAATGAACACTGAAGCTTTCTTT. V gene TRBV6-1 combines with J gene TRBJ1-1; D is ambiguous. This CDR3 is 17 amino acids long. From germline, CDR1 is MNHNS and CDR2 SASEGT. V shed 3 bases and J shed 0 bases, with 17 bases lying between them.

The chain joins TRBV2 to TRBJ1-2; TRBD1 matches at 7 bases. Germline V gene lookup returns CDR1 SNHLY and CDR2 FYNNEI. This CDR3 is built from 14 residues. After removal of 6 bases from V and 5 bases from J, the junction contained 9 bases not matched to a gene. The CDR3 DNA reads TGTGCCAGCAGGAGGGACAGAGAAGTTTATGGCTACACCTTC. Translated: CASRRDREVYGYTF.

This clone was seen only a few times. The genes are TRBV5-6 and TRBJ1-1, with D possibly TRBD1 on 6 matching bases. Trimming shortened V by 2 bases and J by 12 bases, and 17 bases separated the two germline ends. There are 13 residues in the CDR3. The germline CDR1 and CDR2 sequences are SGHDT and YYEEEE. The CDR3 here is CASSLPAGTTTFF. The CDR3 region has the DNA TGTGCCAGCAGCTTACCAGCCGGGACAACAACTTTCTTT. Combining the CDR3 with reference TRBV5-6 and TRBJ1-1 gives the whole variable domain DAGVTQSPTHLIKTRGQQVTLRCSPKSGHDTVSWYQQALGQGPQFIFQYYEEEERQRGNFPDRFSGHQFPNYSSELNVNALLLGDSALYLCASSLPAGTTTFFGQGTRLTVV.

This chain joins TRBV19 and TRBJ2-3; 8 nucleotides line up with TRBD2. V gave up 2 bases and J gave up 5 bases; unmatched junction bases: 6. Germline-derived CDR1 and CDR2 are LNHDA and SQIVND (reference sequence). This CDR3 comprises 15 residues. The CDR3 nucleotides read TGTGCCAGTAGTATAACGGGGGGGGCTGGAGATACGCAGTATTTT. The encoded protein is CASSITGGAGDTQYF.

This chain connects TRBV5-1 to TRBJ2-5; 7 nucleotides line up with TRBD1. Per germline, CDR1 SGHRS and CDR2 YFSETQ. V lost 1 base and J lost 2; bases outside the gene matches: 2. The CDR3 is 14 amino acids. The CDR3 spells CASSLRTGQETQYF. The CDR3 DNA follows: TGCGCCAGCAGCTTGCGGACAGGTCAAGAGACCCAGTACTTC.

This clone was recorded only once. The chain carries TRBV5-8 and TRBJ2-4; D is possibly TRBD1 (8 bases). V lost 4 bases and J lost 7, with 18 bases in between. The CDR3 consists of 15 residues. Germline CDR1 reads SGHTS; CDR2 reads YDEGEE. The DNA of the CDR3 is TGTGCCAGCAGCAAATTCACAGGGGGGGGGAACATTCAGTACTTC. Amino acid sequence: CASSKFTGGGNIQYF.

The chain combines TRBV23-1 with TRBJ2-4; 7 bases are a match to TRBD2. Being an ORF, TRBV23-1 has a function that is uncertain. This CDR3 is built from 18 residues. J was trimmed by 0 bases and V by 6 bases; bases with no gene match: 14. CDR3 DNA sequence: TGCGCCAGCAGGCTAAACCCCGGCGGGGGACTAGCCAAAAACATTCAGTACTTC. It codes for CASRLNPGGGLAKNIQYF.

The V and J genes are TRBV6-6 and TRBJ2-2; 7 bases map to TRBD2. The CDR3 runs to 16 residues. V lost 4 bases, J lost 8 bases, and 13 bases stayed unmatched. CDR1 is MNHNY and CDR2 is SVGAGI in the germline V gene (reference sequence). The CDR3 DNA reads as TGTGCCAGCAGTTCGGGGGGACGGTTGCGAGTAGGGGAGCTGTTTTTT. It specifies CASSSGGRLRVGELFF.

The chain recombines TRBV10-3 with TRBJ2-1; D may be TRBD1 (6 bases). The V gene's germline CDR1 is ENHRY and CDR2 SYGVKD. The CDR3 runs 14 residues. Trimming removed 4 bases from V and 7 bases from J, with 14 bases in between. CDR3 DNA: TGTGCCATCAGTGGAATCGACAGGAGGAATGAGCAGTTCTTC. It specifies CAISGIDRRNEQFF.

The rearrangement joins TRBV7-2 to TRBJ2-3, with TRBD2 matching 12 bases. With 4 bases clipped from V and 3 bases from J, the junction kept 11 bases outside the gene matches. Germline V gives CDR1 SGHTA, CDR2 FQGNSA. The CDR3 spans 18 residues. CDR3: CASSSRLAGGPVTDTQYF. DNA for the CDR3: TGTGCCAGCAGCTCCAGGCTAGCGGGGGGGCCGGTGACAGATACGCAGTATTTT.

The chain has TRBV12-3 or TRBV12-4 and TRBJ1-6; no clear D. V was pared by 8 bases and J by 9 bases, with 14 bases between. The CDR3 totals 13 residues. The CDR3 here is CASSNGNGSPLHF. In DNA form, the CDR3 reads TGTGCCAGCTCGAACGGTAATGGTTCACCCCTCCACTTT.

The chain couples TRBV5-4 to TRBJ1-6, with 7 bases aligning to TRBD1. This CDR3 has 15 amino acids. Germline V gene sequence: CDR1 SGHNT, CDR2 YYREEE (reference sequence). With 9 bases clipped from V and 6 bases from J, the junction kept 12 bases outside the gene matches. CDR3 DNA sequence: TGTGCCACCACGACTCGACAGGGACCTAATTCACCCCTCCACTTT. Protein product: CATTTRQGPNSPLHF. The full variable domain, rest sourced from reference TRBV5-4 and TRBJ1-6, is ETGVTQSPTHLIKTRGQQVTLRCSSQSGHNTVSWYQQALGQGPQFIFQYYREEENGRGNFPPRFSGLQFPNYSSELNVNALELDDSALYLCATTTRQGPNSPLHFGNGTRLTVT.

This clone has more than one count but fewer than ten. This sequence joins TRBV2 and TRBJ1-4, with TRBD1 matching 8 bases. This CDR3 spans 16 amino acids. Germline CDR1 reads SNHLY; CDR2 reads FYNNEI. With V trimmed by 4 bases and J by 7 bases, 11 bases remained unmatched. CDR3: CASSAGQGGIREKLFF. DNA of the CDR3: TGTGCCAGCAGTGCTGGACAGGGTGGTATTCGTGAAAAACTGTTTTTT.